The sequence of this TCR beta chain was determined in a study of blood T cell repertoires in COVID-19. Study-level information: Material from acute and convalescent COVID-19 was sourced from the United States, Italy and Spain. Sample material is recorded as cDNA or gDNA derived from T cells, B-cell-depleted T cells, or PBMCs.

Authors' methods: Estimation of nucleated cell counts was performed using reference gene primer amplification. Repertoires were generated with immunoSEQ multiplex PCR, while TCRdb's copy carries only in-frame clones and drops some. The DNA gave D and trimming, while V, J and clone size come from that table. The sample lists around 35,000 clones, roughly 86% occurring once. Germline CDR1 is SGHRS and CDR2 is YFSETQ. The CDR3 totals 13 residues. Trimming cost V 7 bases and J 7 bases, with 14 bases left between them. The source is a man aged 65 to 79 with acute or convalescent COVID-19. Sequencing was performed on peripheral blood. The chain carries TRBV5-1 and TRBJ1-4; tentatively, D is TRBD1 (5 bases). For the CDR3, the DNA is TGCGCCAGCGGGACTGGGCGGGGTGAAAAACTGTTTTTT. It codes for CASGTGRGEKLFF.